The 17 T cell receptor beta chains below come from one sample, sequenced in a study of human T cells and chemical hapten exposure. TCRdb re-analysed the RACE reads in MiXCR, keeping a single row per CDR3 protein. The table lists tens of thousands of distinct CDR3 sequences, about 9.4% of them singletons. The sample's time point: patch test 2, 6 weeks after DPC sensitization. This sample's treatment: therapeutic diphenylcyclopropenone sensitization with weekly scalp DPC. The input for sequencing was whole blood, taken in connection with sensitization to the hapten diphenylcyclopropenone (DPC). The receptors here all came from a woman in her 50s with alopecia areata. Some clones in this sample may be carry-over from other donors' samples.

This clonotype was detected many times. The chain uses TRBV7-3 and TRBJ1-5; TRBD1 is a possible D gene (5 bases). Germline loops: CDR1 SGHTA, CDR2 FQGTGA. V lost 5 bases and J 10 bases, leaving 21 bases between the germline ends. The CDR3 runs to 15 residues. The CDR3 sequence is CASSPNLSEQGPQHF. The CDR3 DNA is TGTGCCAGCAGCCCCAACCTATCGGAGCAGGGCCCCCAGCATTTT.

This clonotype was recorded at least ten times. The CDR3 DNA reads as TGTGCCAGCAGCTCCCGGGGCGGGGGGGTCACAGATACGCAGTATTTT. Translation: CASSSRGGGVTDTQYF. The chain joins TRBV7-8 to TRBJ2-3, with 9 bases fitting TRBD2. The CDR3 runs to 16 residues. The V segment lost 4 bases and the J segment 2 bases; nucleotides outside the gene matches: 7. CDR1 SGHVS and CDR2 FQNEAQ come from the germline V gene.

The rearrangement joins TRBV20-1 to TRBJ2-3, with 8 bases identical to TRBD2. The CDR3 contains 15 residues. After removal of 0 bases from V and 1 base from J, the junction contained 3 bases not matched to a gene. Looked up from germline, CDR1 is DFQATT and CDR2 is SNEGSKA (reference sequence). The CDR3 protein is CSAREQTSGTDTQYF. CDR3 nucleotides: TGCAGTGCTAGAGAACAGACTAGCGGCACAGATACGCAGTATTTT.

This clonotype was counted a few times. The V and J genes are TRBV28 and TRBJ1-6; TRBD1 is a possible D gene (5 bases). Germline values: CDR1 MDHEN, CDR2 SYDVKM. The CDR3 is 14 residues long. With 7 bases removed from V and 7 bases from J, the gap between germline ends came to 14 bases. CDR3 nucleotides: TGTGCCAGCACCGCCGGGACTTGGAATTCACCCCTCCACTTT. This encodes CASTAGTWNSPLHF.

This clonotype was recorded at least ten times. V and J are TRBV18 and TRBJ2-7; 7 bases are shared with TRBD2. Trimming cost V 3 bases and J 1 base; bases outside gene matches: 6. The length of the CDR3 is 15 residues. Germline V lookup: CDR1 KGHSH, CDR2 LQKENI. CDR3 bases: TGTGCCAGCTCACCGGCTAGCGGAGGGTCCTACGAGCAGTACTTC. Its translation: CASSPASGGSYEQYF. The full variable domain, with the rest looked up from reference TRBV18 and TRBJ2-7, is NAGVMQNPRHLVRRRGQEARLRCSPMKGHSHVYWYRQLPEEGLKFMVYLQKENIIDESGMPKERFSAEFPKEGPSILRIQQVVRGDSAAYFCASSPASGGSYEQYFGPGTRLTVT.

The rearrangement links TRBV5-1 to TRBJ2-1; 9 positions match TRBD1. V was pared by 4 bases and J by 4 bases, with 6 bases of the junction left unmatched. In germline, CDR1 is SGHRS, CDR2 YFSETQ. The CDR3 has 15 amino acids. The CDR3: CASSAVGQGYNEQFF. The CDR3 DNA reads TGCGCCAGCAGCGCGGTGGGACAGGGATACAATGAGCAGTTCTTC.

The chain couples TRBV6-6 to TRBJ2-1, with TRBD2 matching over 7 bases. Looked up from germline, CDR1 is MNHNY and CDR2 is SVGAGI (reference sequence). The CDR3 covers 15 residues. V dropped 5 bases and J dropped 9; count of bases not matched to a gene: 13. CDR3 sequence: CASSTTSEGYFEQFF. The CDR3 coding sequence is TGTGCCAGCAGTACTACTAGCGAGGGGTATTTTGAGCAGTTCTTC.

This clonotype was seen many times. The chain has TRBV13 and TRBJ2-2; 12 bases line up with TRBD2. The V gene end was trimmed by 7 bases and the J gene end by 4 bases; junction bases not matched to a gene: 7. CDR3 size: 16 residues. Per the germline V gene, CDR1 is PRHDT and CDR2 is FYEKMQ (reference sequence). The CDR3 DNA is TGTGCCAGCACCCCACTAGCGGGAGGCACCACCGGGGAGCTGTTTTTT. Translating gives CASTPLAGGTTGELFF. Supplemented by reference TRBV13 and TRBJ2-2, the full variable domain reads AAGVIQSPRHLIKEKRETATLKCYPIPRHDTVYWYQQGPGQDPQFLISFYEKMQSDKGSIPDRFSAQQFSDYHSELNMSSLELGDSALYFCASTPLAGGTTGELFFGEGSRLTVL.

This clonotype was counted a few times. V usage is TRBV6-1 and J usage is TRBJ2-3, with D perhaps matching TRBD1 (5 bases). V shed 3 bases and J shed 4 bases, with 8 bases lying between them. This CDR3 has 13 amino acids. CDR1 is MNHNS, CDR2 SASEGT, per germline. CDR3: CASSDSGPDTQYF. The CDR3 DNA reads TGTGCCAGCAGTGACTCAGGGCCAGATACGCAGTATTTT.

This clonotype appeared many times. This chain connects TRBV12-5 to TRBJ2-7; 7 bases map to TRBD2. The CDR3 runs 15 residues. The V gene's germline CDR1 is LGHNT and CDR2 FRNRAP. With 0 bases clipped from V and 1 base from J, the junction kept 3 bases outside the gene matches. The CDR3 loop is CASGLVAGPSYEQYF. CDR3 bases: TGTGCTAGTGGTTTGGTAGCGGGGCCATCCTACGAGCAGTACTTC.

This clonotype has ten or more counts. The chain is built from TRBV18 and TRBJ1-1; D is ambiguous. Germline assignment: CDR1 KGHSH and CDR2 LQKENI. This CDR3 is 12 amino acids long. V was shortened by 5 bases and J by 4 bases, with 8 bases between the two germline ends. CDR3 sequence: CASSSSGTEAFF. DNA of the CDR3: TGTGCCAGCTCATCTTCCGGCACTGAAGCTTTCTTT.

The chain joins TRBV18 to TRBJ2-7; 7 bases align to TRBD1. Germline V gene lookup returns CDR1 KGHSH and CDR2 LQKENI. The V segment lost 1 base and the J segment 7 bases; nucleotides outside the gene matches: 4. CDR3 length: 13 amino acids. This CDR3 reads CASSPQGAIEQYF. The CDR3, as DNA: TGTGCCAGCTCACCACAGGGGGCAATAGAGCAGTACTTC.

This clonotype was seen repeatedly, ten times or more. Here the CDR3 reads CASSSIGGPTDTQYF. The CDR3 DNA follows: TGTGCCAGCAGCTCGATCGGAGGCCCTACAGATACGCAGTATTTT. The chain links TRBV7-6 to TRBJ2-3; weak D call: TRBD2 (5 bases). The CDR3 consists of 15 residues. The V gene lost 4 bases and the J gene lost 3 bases, with 14 bases spanning the gap. From germline, CDR1 is SGHVS and CDR2 FNYEAQ.

This clonotype has a count of ten or more. The rearrangement joins TRBV10-3 to TRBJ2-2; 10 nucleotides match TRBD2. J lost 4 bases, V lost 6 bases, and 8 bases had no gene match. Germline loops: CDR1 ENHRY, CDR2 SYGVKD. The CDR3 totals 16 residues. Here the CDR3 reads CAIRRTSGRFTGELFF. CDR3 sequence (DNA): TGTGCCATCAGGAGGACTAGCGGTCGATTCACCGGGGAGCTGTTTTTT.

This clonotype came up a few times. The V gene is TRBV19, the J gene TRBJ2-1; D unresolved. The V and J ends lost 3 bases and 2 bases respectively, with 5 bases between them. Germline loops: CDR1 LNHDA, CDR2 SQIVND (reference sequence). The CDR3 sequence is 13 residues long. CDR3 in DNA: TGTGCCAGTAGTATCCAAGCCTACAATGAGCAGTTCTTC. Encoded protein: CASSIQAYNEQFF.

The sample holds many counts of this clonotype. The rearrangement links TRBV29-1 to TRBJ1-5, with a tentative D call TRBD1 (5 bases). The germline V gene has CDR1 SQVTM and CDR2 ANQGSEA. The CDR3 sequence is 15 residues long. V dropped 4 bases and J dropped 3 bases, with 16 bases sitting between them. CDR3 residues: CSVAEGGGDNQPQHF. CDR3 sequence (DNA): TGCAGCGTTGCAGAGGGCGGAGGGGACAATCAGCCCCAGCATTTT.

The chain joins TRBV19 to TRBJ1-4; D unclear. V shed 7 bases and J shed 0 bases, with 6 bases lying between them. CDR1 LNHDA and CDR2 SQIVND come from the germline V gene (reference sequence). The CDR3 loop spans 13 amino acids. The CDR3 bases are TGTGCCAGTACGCCTGCAACTAATGAAAAACTGTTTTTT. Its translation: CASTPATNEKLFF.